The following is a TCR beta chain sequence with its context. This entry belongs to a study of T cell changes during pregnancy in multiple sclerosis. There are 16 residues in the CDR3. Germline V CDR1 and CDR2: MDHEN, SYDVKM. The V and J ends lost 8 bases and 0 bases, in that order; junction bases with no gene match: 3. The assay was immunoSEQ multiplex PCR, and TCRdb's table has in-frame clones only and misses some. The sample holds 30,000 to 35,000 clones, 70% to 90% seen once. The source was CD8+ T cells from peripheral blood mononuclear cells, collected in the second trimester of pregnancy. The V and J genes are TRBV28 and TRBJ2-5; 16 positions match TRBD2. The receptor was isolated from a female donor with multiple sclerosis, enrolled in a pregnancy study. The CDR3, as DNA: TGTGCCAGCGTGGGACTAGCGGGAGGGTACCAAGAGACCCAGTACTTC. It codes for CASVGLAGGYQETQYF.